The TCR beta chain under discussion was sequenced for a study of OX40 agonist ivuxolimab in advanced cancers. On the study more broadly: The patients' treatment was ivuxolimab, an agonistic anti-OX40 (CD134) antibody. Administration of intravenous ivuxolimab to patients occurred every 2 weeks at 0.01 to 10 mg/kg. Therapy given before enrollment (anti-PD-1, anti-PD-L1 or anti-CTLA-4) was allowed, and around 40% had some.

Notes on this clone: Antigen unknown.

Trimming removed 6 bases from V and 8 bases from J; junction bases left unmatched: 9. Per the germline V gene, CDR1 is SNHLY and CDR2 is FYNNEI. The CDR3 is 14 amino acids. Measured with immunoSEQ multiplex PCR; TCRdb has only the in-frame clones, and not every one. The sample has about 64,000 clones; approximately 82% are singletons. Regarding the study as a whole: Expanded peripheral T cells had an undetermined antigen specificity.

The chain links TRBV2 to TRBJ1-3; 8 bases line up with TRBD1. Specimen: CD4+ or CD8+ T cells sorted from blood, collected in a trial of the OX40 agonist ivuxolimab. This TCR was sampled from an adult with an advanced solid tumor such as melanoma, head and neck, liver or kidney cancer. CDR3 nucleotides: TGTGCCAGCAGACCCGGACAGGGTTCAGACACCATATATTTT. Translated: CASRPGQGSDTIYF.